Described below is a single T cell receptor (beta chain) sequence and its context. Germline CDR1 SGHRS, CDR2 YFSETQ. The CDR3 spans 14 residues. Trimming pared 1 base from V and 0 bases from J, leaving 7 bases between. Method: immunoSEQ multiplex PCR; TCRdb's copy keeps in-frame clones and lacks some. The sample yields around 300,000 clones, roughly 88% seen once. These data are taken from a study of blood T cell repertoires in COVID-19. Sequencing input: PBMCs or T cells enriched from blood (not recorded which). The clonotype comes from a man aged 25-45 years who had recovered from COVID-19. This chain links TRBV5-1 with TRBJ1-1; D possibly corresponds to TRBD1 (6 bases). CDR3 sequence (DNA): TGCGCCAGCAGCTTGACAGGGATGAACACTGAAGCTTTCTTT. Residues: CASSLTGMNTEAFF.